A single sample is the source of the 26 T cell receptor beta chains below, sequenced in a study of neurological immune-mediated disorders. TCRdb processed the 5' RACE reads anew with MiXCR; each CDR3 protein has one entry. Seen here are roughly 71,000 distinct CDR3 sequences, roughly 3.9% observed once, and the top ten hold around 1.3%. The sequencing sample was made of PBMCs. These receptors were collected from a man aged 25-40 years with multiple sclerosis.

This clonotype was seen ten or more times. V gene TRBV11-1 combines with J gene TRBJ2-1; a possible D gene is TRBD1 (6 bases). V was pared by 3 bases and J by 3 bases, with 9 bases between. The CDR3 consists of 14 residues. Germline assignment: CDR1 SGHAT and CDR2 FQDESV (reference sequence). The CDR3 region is CASSFQGHYNEQFF. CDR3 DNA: TGTGCCAGCAGCTTCCAGGGACACTACAATGAGCAGTTCTTC.

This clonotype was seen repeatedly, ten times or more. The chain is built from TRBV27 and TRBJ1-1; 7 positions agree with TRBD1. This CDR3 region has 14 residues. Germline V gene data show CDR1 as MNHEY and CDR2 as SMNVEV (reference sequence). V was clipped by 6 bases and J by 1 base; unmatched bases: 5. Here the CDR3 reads CASSRGQKNTEAFF. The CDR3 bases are TGTGCCAGCAGCCGGGGACAGAAGAACACTGAAGCTTTCTTT.

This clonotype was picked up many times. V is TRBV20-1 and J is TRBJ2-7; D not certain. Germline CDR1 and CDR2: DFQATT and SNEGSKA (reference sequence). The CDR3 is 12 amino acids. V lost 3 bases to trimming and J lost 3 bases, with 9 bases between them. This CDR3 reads CSASFVGYEQYF. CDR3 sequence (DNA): TGCAGTGCTAGTTTTGTGGGCTACGAGCAGTACTTC.

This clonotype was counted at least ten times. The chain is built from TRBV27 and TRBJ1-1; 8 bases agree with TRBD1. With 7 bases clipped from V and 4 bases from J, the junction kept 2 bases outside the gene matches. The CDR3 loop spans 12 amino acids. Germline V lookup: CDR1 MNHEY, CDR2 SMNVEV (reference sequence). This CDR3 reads CASTDRVTEAFF. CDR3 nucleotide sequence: TGTGCCAGCACGGACAGGGTCACTGAAGCTTTCTTT.

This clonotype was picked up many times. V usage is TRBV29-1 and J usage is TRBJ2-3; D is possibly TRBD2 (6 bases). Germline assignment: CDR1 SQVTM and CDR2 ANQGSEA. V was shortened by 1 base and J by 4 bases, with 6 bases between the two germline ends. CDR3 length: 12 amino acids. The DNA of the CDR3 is TGCAGCGTTGAAGCGGGGGCAGATACGCAGTATTTT. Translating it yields CSVEAGADTQYF.

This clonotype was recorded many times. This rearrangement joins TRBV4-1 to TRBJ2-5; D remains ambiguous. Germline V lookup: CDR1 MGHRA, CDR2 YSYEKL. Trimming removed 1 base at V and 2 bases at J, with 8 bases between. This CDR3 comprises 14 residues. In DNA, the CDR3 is TGCGCCAGCAGCCAAGTGGCGCTGCAAGAGACCCAGTACTTC. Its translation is CASSQVALQETQYF.

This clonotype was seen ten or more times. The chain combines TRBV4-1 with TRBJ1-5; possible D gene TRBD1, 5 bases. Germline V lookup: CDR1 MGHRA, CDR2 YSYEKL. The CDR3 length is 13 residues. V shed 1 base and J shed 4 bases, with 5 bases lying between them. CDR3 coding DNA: TGCGCCAGCAGCCAAGGGGGGAATCAGCCCCAGCATTTT. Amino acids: CASSQGGNQPQHF.

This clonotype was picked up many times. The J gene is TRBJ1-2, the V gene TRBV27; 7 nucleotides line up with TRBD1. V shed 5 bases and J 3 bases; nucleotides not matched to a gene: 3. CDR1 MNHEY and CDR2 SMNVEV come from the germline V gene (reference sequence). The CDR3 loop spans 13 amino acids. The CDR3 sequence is CASSPGQYYGYTF. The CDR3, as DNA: TGTGCCAGCAGTCCGGGACAGTACTATGGCTACACCTTC.

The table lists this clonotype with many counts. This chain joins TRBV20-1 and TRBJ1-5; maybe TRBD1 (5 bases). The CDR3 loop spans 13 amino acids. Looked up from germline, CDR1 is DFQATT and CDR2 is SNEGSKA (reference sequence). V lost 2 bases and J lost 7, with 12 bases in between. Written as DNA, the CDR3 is TGCAGTGCTAGAAGGGCAGGGAGGCAGCCCCAGCATTTT. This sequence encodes CSARRAGRQPQHF.

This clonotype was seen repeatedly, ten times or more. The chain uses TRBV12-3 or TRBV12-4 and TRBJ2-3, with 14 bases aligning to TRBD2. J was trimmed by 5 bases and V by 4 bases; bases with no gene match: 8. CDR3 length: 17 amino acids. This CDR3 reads CASSSPTSGGAGDTQYF. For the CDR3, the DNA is TGTGCCAGCAGTTCCCCGACTAGCGGGGGGGCCGGAGATACGCAGTATTTT.

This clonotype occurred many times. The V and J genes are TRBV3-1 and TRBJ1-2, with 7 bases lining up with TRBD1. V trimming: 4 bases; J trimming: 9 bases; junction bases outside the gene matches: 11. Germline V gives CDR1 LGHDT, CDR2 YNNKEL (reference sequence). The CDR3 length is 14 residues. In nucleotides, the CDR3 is TGTGCCAGCAGCCTTAATACAGGGGAGGAAAGCTACACCTTC. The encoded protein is CASSLNTGEESYTF.

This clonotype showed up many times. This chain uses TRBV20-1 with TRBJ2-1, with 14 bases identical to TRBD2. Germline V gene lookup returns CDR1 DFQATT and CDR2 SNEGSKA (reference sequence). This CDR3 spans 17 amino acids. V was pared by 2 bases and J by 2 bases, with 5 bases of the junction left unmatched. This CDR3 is CSARPPGLAGAYNEQFF. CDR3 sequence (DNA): TGCAGTGCTAGACCCCCGGGACTAGCGGGGGCCTACAATGAGCAGTTCTTC.

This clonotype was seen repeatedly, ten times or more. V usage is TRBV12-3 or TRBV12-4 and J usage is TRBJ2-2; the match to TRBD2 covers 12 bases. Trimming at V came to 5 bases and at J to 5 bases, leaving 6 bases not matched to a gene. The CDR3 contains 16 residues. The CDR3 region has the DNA TGTGCCAGCAGTACGACTAGCGGGGGAACAACCGGGGAGCTGTTTTTT. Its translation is CASSTTSGGTTGELFF.

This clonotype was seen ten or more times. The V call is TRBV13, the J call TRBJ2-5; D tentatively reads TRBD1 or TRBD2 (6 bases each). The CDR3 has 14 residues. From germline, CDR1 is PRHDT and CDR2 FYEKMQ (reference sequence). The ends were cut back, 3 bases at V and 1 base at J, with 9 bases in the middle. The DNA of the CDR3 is TGTGCCAGCAGCTTTGGGGGGCTCCAAGAGACCCAGTACTTC. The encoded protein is CASSFGGLQETQYF.

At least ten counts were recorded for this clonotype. CDR3 amino acids: CASSVSGPISTDTQYF. CDR3 nucleotide sequence: TGTGCCAGCAGTGTCTCGGGACCAATATCCACAGATACGCAGTATTTT. This chain joins TRBV25-1 and TRBJ2-3; D may correspond to TRBD1 or TRBD2 (5 bases each). The length of the CDR3 is 16 residues. Per germline, CDR1 MGHDK and CDR2 SYGVNS. V lost 4 bases and J lost 2, with 16 bases in between.

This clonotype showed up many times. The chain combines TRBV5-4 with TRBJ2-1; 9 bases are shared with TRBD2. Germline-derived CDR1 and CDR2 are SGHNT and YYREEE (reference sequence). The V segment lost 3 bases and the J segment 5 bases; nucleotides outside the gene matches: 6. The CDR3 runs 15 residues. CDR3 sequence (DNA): TGTGCCAGCAGCTGGATGGCGGGGGGGAACAATGAGCAGTTCTTC. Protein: CASSWMAGGNNEQFF.

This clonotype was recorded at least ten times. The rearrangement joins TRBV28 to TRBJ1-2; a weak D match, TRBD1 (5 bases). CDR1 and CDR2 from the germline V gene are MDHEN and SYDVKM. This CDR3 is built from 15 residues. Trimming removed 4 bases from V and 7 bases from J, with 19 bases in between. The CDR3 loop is CASSSEGQGRGGYTF. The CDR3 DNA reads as TGTGCCAGCAGTTCGGAAGGGCAGGGAAGGGGTGGCTACACCTTC.

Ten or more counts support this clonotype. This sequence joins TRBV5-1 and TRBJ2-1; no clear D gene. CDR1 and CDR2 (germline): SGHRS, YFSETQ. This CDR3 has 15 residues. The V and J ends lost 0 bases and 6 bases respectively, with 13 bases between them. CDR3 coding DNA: TGCGCCAGCAGCTTGGCCCAGGCCCGCCCCAATGAGCAGTTCTTC. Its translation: CASSLAQARPNEQFF.

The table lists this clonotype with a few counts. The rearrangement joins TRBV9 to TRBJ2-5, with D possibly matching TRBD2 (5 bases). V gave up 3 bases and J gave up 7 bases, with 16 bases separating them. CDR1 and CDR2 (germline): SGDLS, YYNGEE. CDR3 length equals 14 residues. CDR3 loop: CASSARERITTQYF. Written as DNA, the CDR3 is TGTGCCAGCAGCGCCCGGGAAAGGATTACGACCCAGTACTTC.

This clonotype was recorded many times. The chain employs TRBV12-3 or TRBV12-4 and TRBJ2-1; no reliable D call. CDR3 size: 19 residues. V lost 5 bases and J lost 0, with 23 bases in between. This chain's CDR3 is CASSPGPGADDSSYNEQFF. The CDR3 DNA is TGTGCCAGCAGTCCCGGGCCGGGCGCCGACGATAGCTCCTACAATGAGCAGTTCTTC.

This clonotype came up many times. The CDR3 coding sequence is TGTGCCATCAGTGAGTCGCGGGGACCCAATGAGCAGTTCTTC. Its protein product is CAISESRGPNEQFF. V usage is TRBV10-3 and J usage is TRBJ2-1; tentatively, D is TRBD2 (6 bases). The CDR3 spans 14 residues. V shed 0 bases and J shed 6 bases, with 9 bases lying between them. Germline V gene sequence: CDR1 ENHRY, CDR2 SYGVKD.

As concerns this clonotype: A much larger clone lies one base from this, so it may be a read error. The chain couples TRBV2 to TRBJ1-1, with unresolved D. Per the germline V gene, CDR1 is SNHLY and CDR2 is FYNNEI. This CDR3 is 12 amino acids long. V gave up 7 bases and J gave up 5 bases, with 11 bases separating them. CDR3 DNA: TGTGCCAGCACGGTAATGGGTACTGAAGCTTTCTTT. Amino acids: CASTVMGTEAFF.

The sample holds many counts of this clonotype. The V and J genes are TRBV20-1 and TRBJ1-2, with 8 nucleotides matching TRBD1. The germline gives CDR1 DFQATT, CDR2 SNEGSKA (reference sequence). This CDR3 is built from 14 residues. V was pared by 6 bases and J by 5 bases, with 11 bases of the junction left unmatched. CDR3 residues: CSATGTGTSYGYTF. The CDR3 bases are TGCAGTGCAACCGGGACAGGAACATCATATGGCTACACCTTC.

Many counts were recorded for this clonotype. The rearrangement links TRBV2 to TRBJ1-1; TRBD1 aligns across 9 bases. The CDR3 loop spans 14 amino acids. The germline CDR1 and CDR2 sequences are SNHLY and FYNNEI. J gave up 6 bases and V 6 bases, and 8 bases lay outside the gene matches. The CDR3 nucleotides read TGTGCCAGCAGGGACAGGGGAACGCTTCCTGAAGCTTTCTTT. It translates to CASRDRGTLPEAFF.

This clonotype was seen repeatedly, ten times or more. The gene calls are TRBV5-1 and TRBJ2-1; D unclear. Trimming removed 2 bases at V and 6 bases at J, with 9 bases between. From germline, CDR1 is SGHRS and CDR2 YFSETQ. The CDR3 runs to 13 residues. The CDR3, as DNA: TGCGCCAGCAGCTTAGACGGCGCCAATGAGCAGTTCTTC. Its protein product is CASSLDGANEQFF.

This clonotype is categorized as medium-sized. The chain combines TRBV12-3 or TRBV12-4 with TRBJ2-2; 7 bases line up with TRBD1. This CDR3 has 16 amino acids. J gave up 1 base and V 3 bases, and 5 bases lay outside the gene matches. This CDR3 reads CASSFETGLNTGELFF. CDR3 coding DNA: TGTGCCAGCAGTTTTGAGACAGGGTTGAACACCGGGGAGCTGTTTTTT.